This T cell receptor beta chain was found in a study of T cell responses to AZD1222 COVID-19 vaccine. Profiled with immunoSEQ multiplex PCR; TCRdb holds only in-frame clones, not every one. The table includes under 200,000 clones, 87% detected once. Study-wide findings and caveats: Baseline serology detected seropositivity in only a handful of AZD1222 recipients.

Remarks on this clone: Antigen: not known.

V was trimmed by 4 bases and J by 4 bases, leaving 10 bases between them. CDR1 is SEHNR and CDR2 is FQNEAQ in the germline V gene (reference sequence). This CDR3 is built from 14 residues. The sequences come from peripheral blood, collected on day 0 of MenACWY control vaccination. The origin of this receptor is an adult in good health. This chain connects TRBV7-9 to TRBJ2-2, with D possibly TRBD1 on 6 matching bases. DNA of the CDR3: TGTGCCAGCAGCTCCGACAGGAGCACCGGGGAGCTGTTTTTT. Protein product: CASSSDRSTGELFF.